This record covers a single T cell receptor (beta chain). The antigen is unknown. This sample stems from a study of T cell responses to AZD1222 COVID-19 vaccine. The assay was immunoSEQ multiplex PCR, and TCRdb's table has in-frame clones only and misses some. The sample shows under 80,000 clones, about 91% of them seen only once. Study-wide results and limits: A reported finding is that nearly half of spike-specific TCRs target unmutated variant regions. Mostly white British, mostly female donors; authors suggested clonal diversity may be underestimated.

The CDR3 sequence is 14 residues long. Germline CDR1 reads MDHEN; CDR2 reads SYDVKM. Trimming removed 8 bases from V and 5 bases from J, with 13 bases in between. The source is an adult in good health. Source: peripheral blood, taken on day 0 of AZD1222 vaccination. The V and J genes are TRBV28 and TRBJ1-6, with a possible D match to TRBD1 (5 bases). CDR3 coding DNA: TGTGCCAGCTCACAAGGAGGGGATAATTCACCCCTCCACTTT. Translated: CASSQGGDNSPLHF.